This TCR beta chain was documented in a study of T cell responses to AZD1222 COVID-19 vaccine. General study results and limits: Recipients of two AZD1222 doses showed rising Spike-specific TCR breadth and depth. The sample set comprised mostly white British donors with more females, and clonal diversity was possibly underestimated. Close to half of spike-specific TCRs reportedly recognize unmutated variant regions.

Some clones are missing from TCRdb's copy, which holds only in-frame ones; the method was immunoSEQ multiplex PCR. The table records over 130,000 clones, 90% to 95% of them present only once. The germline gives CDR1 SGHRS, CDR2 YFSETQ. This CDR3 has 14 amino acids. The J segment lost 2 bases and the V segment lost 3 bases, leaving 1 base of the junction unmatched. Points on this clone: Its antigen is unknown.

This clonotype was obtained from an adult in good health. Sequencing used peripheral blood, obtained on day 0 of AZD1222 vaccination. The rearrangement links TRBV5-1 to TRBJ1-5; TRBD1 aligns across 8 bases. DNA of the CDR3: TGCGCCAGCAGCTCGACAGGGGGCAATCAGCCCCAGCATTTT. Translation gives CASSSTGGNQPQHF.